Each of the 2 T cell receptor beta chains below was sequenced from the same sample in a study of monozygotic twins with inflammatory bowel disease (dated by TCRdb to between 2018 and 2021). Libraries were made using 5' RACE. Instrument used: Illumina HiSeq 2500. One entry per CDR3 protein sequence results from the TCRdb reprocessing of the reads, with DNA left out. The sample table includes 80,000 or so distinct CDR3 sequences. The ten largest clones capture around 7% of the sample. The specimen sequenced was blood. The source is a human donor with ulcerative colitis or Crohn's disease, or a healthy co-twin of an affected twin (not recorded which).

This rearrangement joins TRBV27 to TRBJ1-1; TCRdb lists TRBD1, though no DNA is available to test this call. Germline values: CDR1 MNHEY, CDR2 SMNVEV (reference sequence). This CDR3 has 14 amino acids. CDR3 loop: CASSAAGTGVEAFF.

The chain combines TRBV7-8 with TRBJ2-3; TCRdb's D call of TRBD2 is untestable without DNA. Germline loops: CDR1 SGHVS, CDR2 FQNEAQ. The CDR3 extends over 19 amino acids. The CDR3 loop is CASSLEGALARTFTDTQYF.